This T cell receptor beta chain was sequenced during a study of cytomegalovirus exposure and HLA in healthy donors. Study-level points and caveats: CMV antigen specificity of a few CMV-associated chains was confirmed in vitro.

About this clone itself: The antigen is unknown.

PCR was performed using 60 Vbeta and 13 Jbeta primers. In the authors' methods: It was a later analysis that counted about 80 million unique TCR beta chains, of which roughly 10 million were shared. The method was immunoSEQ multiplex PCR; TCRdb's version includes in-frame clones alone and lacks a portion of them. V and J calls and clone size follow that table, whereas D and trimming were derived from the DNA. The repertoire includes some 190,000 clones, roughly three quarters of them detected once, and under 3% sits in the top ten. CDR1 and CDR2 (germline): WSHSY, SAAADI. The V gene lost 1 base and the J gene lost 3 bases, with 7 bases spanning the gap. CDR3 size: 14 residues.

V gene TRBV10-2 combines with J gene TRBJ1-5; D is uncertain. The sequence derives from a woman in her twenties or thirties in good health and CMV-seropositive. The source material was PBMCs. The CDR3 sequence is CASSELRVNQPQHF. CDR3 sequence (DNA): TGCGCCAGCAGTGAGTTGAGGGTCAATCAGCCCCAGCATTTT.